One sample yielded the 17 T cell receptor beta chains listed below, sequenced in a study of cytomegalovirus exposure and HLA in healthy donors. Primers for the PCR totalled 60 Vbeta and 13 Jbeta. Some clones are missing from TCRdb's copy, which holds only in-frame ones; the method was immunoSEQ multiplex PCR. The sample has about 170,000 clones; around 77% are singletons. Sequenced material: PBMCs. Receptor source: a woman between 25 and 40 years old in good health and CMV-seropositive.

The chain carries TRBV2 and TRBJ1-2; 7 nucleotides line up with TRBD1. From germline, CDR1 is SNHLY and CDR2 FYNNEI. CDR3 length: 12 amino acids. After removal of 6 bases from V and 10 bases from J, the junction contained 8 bases not matched to a gene. CDR3 DNA sequence: TGTGCCAGCAGGGAGAGGGGGCCGCTCTACACCTTC. This sequence encodes CASRERGPLYTF.

The chain combines TRBV18 with TRBJ1-1, with 9 bases matching TRBD1. The CDR3 covers 14 residues. Trimming took 2 bases from V and 10 from J; bases not matched to a gene: 8. The germline V gene encodes CDR1 KGHSH and CDR2 LQKENI. The CDR3 reads CASSPTTGGAGAFF. For the CDR3, the DNA is TGTGCCAGCTCACCAACTACAGGGGGCGCGGGAGCTTTCTTT.

This chain links TRBV6-1 with TRBJ1-1; 7 nucleotides match TRBD1. Losses at the gene ends were 6 bases for V and 1 base for J; bases not matched to a gene: 5. CDR3 length equals 14 residues. Germline values: CDR1 MNHNS, CDR2 SASEGT. The CDR3 nucleotides are TGTGCCAGCAGGGGACAGCTATCGAACACTGAAGCTTTCTTT. The encoded protein is CASRGQLSNTEAFF.

The chain joins TRBV7-9 to TRBJ1-1, with TRBD1 matching over 11 bases. The CDR3 is 13 residues long. J lost 6 bases, V lost 5 bases, and 2 bases had no gene match. CDR1 is SEHNR and CDR2 is FQNEAQ in the germline V gene (reference sequence). In DNA form, the CDR3 reads TGTGCCAGCAGCACGGACAGGGGGCCTGAAGCTTTCTTT. Its translation: CASSTDRGPEAFF.

The chain links TRBV15 to TRBJ2-7; 8 bases match TRBD2. CDR3 length equals 16 residues. From germline, CDR1 is LNHNV and CDR2 YYDKDF (reference sequence). After removal of 5 bases from V and 4 bases from J, the junction contained 13 bases not matched to a gene. The CDR3 DNA follows: TGTGCCACCAGCCGGGACGGGGGGGGACCAACGTACGAGCAGTACTTC. Its translation is CATSRDGGGPTYEQYF.

This clone was detected only a few times. V is TRBV4-3 and J is TRBJ1-4; 7 nucleotides agree with TRBD1. CDR3 size: 19 residues. Germline values: CDR1 LGHNA, CDR2 YSLEER. With V trimmed by 0 bases and J by 10 bases, 20 bases remained unmatched. CDR3 sequence reads: CASSQEALSLAPGQRKLFF. The CDR3 nucleotides read TGCGCCAGCAGCCAAGAAGCCCTATCACTCGCTCCGGGACAGAGAAAACTGTTTTTT.

The CDR3 DNA is TGTGCCAGCAGTTATTTGGGCTCGGATCAGCCCCAGCATTTT. It yields the protein CASSYLGSDQPQHF. The chain uses TRBV6-5 and TRBJ1-5; D is unclear. V shed 3 bases and J shed 5 bases, with 11 bases lying between them. Germline loops: CDR1 MNHEY, CDR2 SVGAGI. The CDR3 spans 14 residues.

This clone showed up just a few times. This chain uses TRBV5-4 with TRBJ1-1; a possible D gene is TRBD1 (6 bases). The length of the CDR3 is 14 residues. In germline, CDR1 is SGHNT, CDR2 YYREEE (reference sequence). V lost 4 bases and J 1 base, leaving 11 bases between the germline ends. In DNA, the CDR3 is TGTGCCAGCAGCCCGGACAGATCGAACACTGAAGCTTTCTTT. Protein: CASSPDRSNTEAFF. Full variable domain (outside the CDR3, taken from reference TRBV5-4 and TRBJ1-1): ETGVTQSPTHLIKTRGQQVTLRCSSQSGHNTVSWYQQALGQGPQFIFQYYREEENGRGNFPPRFSGLQFPNYSSELNVNALELDDSALYLCASSPDRSNTEAFFGQGTRLTVV.

The chain is built from TRBV30 and TRBJ2-3; TRBD2 aligns across 12 bases. Germline V lookup: CDR1 GTSNPN, CDR2 SVGIG (reference sequence). CDR3 length: 16 amino acids. Losses at the gene ends were 2 bases for V and 1 base for J; bases not matched to a gene: 4. CDR3 coding DNA: TGTGCCTGGAGTTTATGGACTAGCGGGGGCACAGATACGCAGTATTTT. The encoded protein is CAWSLWTSGGTDTQYF.

The CDR3 here is CASSVSGDSSYEQYF. The CDR3 coding sequence is TGTGCCAGCAGCGTATCCGGGGATAGCTCCTACGAGCAGTACTTC. This sequence joins TRBV9 and TRBJ2-7; TRBD2 is a possible D gene (5 bases). The CDR3 consists of 15 residues. The germline V gene encodes CDR1 SGDLS and CDR2 YYNGEE. V was trimmed by 1 base and J by 0 bases, leaving 11 bases between them.

The chain has TRBV9 and TRBJ1-3, with D tentatively TRBD1 (5 bases). In germline, CDR1 is SGDLS, CDR2 YYNGEE. With 0 bases removed from V and 3 bases from J, the gap between germline ends came to 10 bases. The CDR3 spans 15 residues. The chain's CDR3 is CASSVAGIGGNTIYF. The CDR3 DNA follows: TGTGCCAGCAGCGTAGCAGGGATAGGTGGAAACACCATATATTTT. The entire variable domain, with the rest obtained from reference TRBV9 and TRBJ1-3, is as follows: DSGVTQTPKHLITATGQRVTLRCSPRSGDLSVYWYQQSLDQGLQFLIQYYNGEERAKGNILERFSAQQFPDLHSELNLSSLELGDSALYFCASSVAGIGGNTIYFGEGSWLTVV.

The V call is TRBV5-1, the J call TRBJ1-4; no definite D call. Trimming took 5 bases from V and 5 from J, leaving 10 bases between them. Germline loops: CDR1 SGHRS, CDR2 YFSETQ. The CDR3 covers 13 residues. The CDR3 bases are TGCGCCAGCAGTAAGGGCGGGAATGAAAAACTGTTTTTT. Its protein product is CASSKGGNEKLFF.

This clone was detected only a few times. The chain uses TRBV28 and TRBJ2-6, with unresolved D. Trimming stripped 1 base from V and 0 bases from J, with 16 bases between. This CDR3 spans 19 amino acids. CDR1 is MDHEN, CDR2 SYDVKM, per germline. CDR3 DNA: TGTGCCAGCAGTTTATTGGGCCTGGCAGACCACTCTGGGGCCAACGTCCTGACTTTC. Its translation is CASSLLGLADHSGANVLTF.

The chain is built from TRBV19 and TRBJ1-2; D perhaps matches TRBD1 (6 bases). CDR3 length: 15 residues. Germline V gene lookup returns CDR1 LNHDA and CDR2 SQIVND (reference sequence). Trimming cost V 3 bases and J 6 bases, with 17 bases left between them. CDR3 sequence (DNA): TGTGCCAGTAGTATTTGGGACCAGTGGGGGCATGGCTACACCTTC. This sequence encodes CASSIWDQWGHGYTF.

This chain uses TRBV6-5 with TRBJ1-3; D is uncertain. Germline V lookup: CDR1 MNHEY, CDR2 SVGAGI. V gave up 0 bases and J gave up 4 bases, with 7 bases separating them. This CDR3 has 14 residues. CDR3 in amino acids: CASSYSIQGNTIYF. The CDR3 coding sequence is TGTGCCAGCAGTTACTCGATACAGGGAAACACCATATATTTT.

This clone was seen just once. This CDR3 is CASSEGLQVYGYTF. The CDR3 nucleotides read TGTGCCAGCAGTGAAGGGTTGCAGGTCTATGGCTACACCTTC. The chain recombines TRBV6-1 with TRBJ1-2; D remains ambiguous. Between the trimmed V and J ends, which lost 1 base and 4 bases, there was a span of 10 bases. The CDR3 extends over 14 amino acids. Germline V lookup: CDR1 MNHNS, CDR2 SASEGT.

This clone has just a few counts. The rearrangement joins TRBV29-1 to TRBJ2-1; TRBD1 agrees at 8 bases. This CDR3 contains 15 residues. V was clipped by 8 bases and J by 2 bases; unmatched bases: 11. Germline assignment: CDR1 SQVTM and CDR2 ANQGSEA. As DNA, the CDR3 is TGCAGCACTACTCAAGGACAGGGAACCTACAATGAGCAGTTCTTC. As protein: CSTTQGQGTYNEQFF.